The 5 T cell receptor beta chains reported below all come from one sample, sequenced in a study of cytomegalovirus exposure and HLA in healthy donors. The PCR employed 60 Vbeta primers together with 13 Jbeta primers. This table comes from immunoSEQ multiplex PCR, and its TCRdb copy is limited to in-frame clones, with some not included. The sample includes about 88,000 clones, roughly 63% of them seen just once. Sequencing was done on a sample of PBMCs. Receptors were obtained from a man aged 45-65 years in good health and CMV-seronegative.

The J gene is TRBJ1-1, the V gene TRBV29-1, with 9 bases fitting TRBD1. The CDR3 has 14 amino acids. The germline CDR1 and CDR2 sequences are SQVTM and ANQGSEA. V lost 6 bases to trimming and J lost 4 bases; unmatched junction nucleotides: 9. The CDR3 region is CSVLGGTGTTEAFF. The CDR3 nucleotides read TGCAGCGTCCTCGGGGGGACAGGGACCACTGAAGCTTTCTTT.

J is TRBJ2-7 and V is TRBV11-1; possible D gene TRBD2, 6 bases. V gave up 3 bases and J gave up 2 bases, with 14 bases separating them. Germline V gene data show CDR1 as SGHAT and CDR2 as FQDESV (reference sequence). This CDR3 has 15 amino acids. CDR3 coding DNA: TGTGCCAGCAGCTTTGAACCGGGACTCACCTACGAGCAGTACTTC. Its protein is CASSFEPGLTYEQYF. Drawing the rest from reference TRBV11-1 and TRBJ2-7, the complete variable domain is EAEVAQSPRYKITEKSQAVAFWCDPISGHATLYWYRQILGQGPELLVQFQDESVVDDSQLPKDRFSAERLKGVDSTLKIQPAELGDSAMYLCASSFEPGLTYEQYFGPGTRLTVT.

The gene calls are TRBV2 and TRBJ2-7; the match to TRBD1 covers 8 bases. Germline assignment: CDR1 SNHLY and CDR2 FYNNEI. This CDR3 region has 12 residues. The junction had 6 bases not matched to a gene; V was cut back by 10 bases and J by 4 bases. The CDR3 DNA sequence: TGTGCCATCTTACAGGGGGGTTACGAGCAGTACGTC. Residues: CAILQGGYEQYV.

Of note for this clone: A read error may produce the germline difference seen at one junction end. This CDR3 is CASSPSPDQPQHF. Written as DNA, the CDR3 is TGTGCTAGCAGCCCCTCCCCGGATCAGCCCCAGCATTTT. The rearrangement uses TRBV7-7 and TRBJ1-5; D uncertain. CDR1 is SSHAT and CDR2 is FNYEAQ in the germline V gene (reference sequence). The length of the CDR3 is 13 residues.

The V and J genes are TRBV19 and TRBJ1-1; weak D call: TRBD1 (5 bases). V dropped 6 bases and J dropped 0 bases, with 11 bases sitting between them. The CDR3 totals 14 residues. CDR1 is LNHDA and CDR2 is SQIVND in the germline V gene (reference sequence). CDR3 bases: TGTGCCAGTAGGAAAGGGACTGTGAACACTGAAGCTTTCTTT. Translating it yields CASRKGTVNTEAFF.